This record covers a single T cell receptor beta chain. The antigen is not known. Each subset's genomic DNA was shared equally among a number of immunoSEQ plates. Assay used: immunoSEQ multiplex PCR; TCRdb lists only in-frame clones, some missing. The sample lists millions of clones; roughly 91% were seen once. The data belong to a study of shared clonotypes between healthy human individuals. V was clipped by 8 bases and J by 0 bases, with 11 bases between them. This CDR3 contains 13 residues. Germline CDR1 reads MNHEY; CDR2 reads SMNVEV (reference sequence). Naive CD8 isolation took CD45RO-negative cells positively selected for CCR7 and excluded terminally differentiated effector memory CD45RA+ cells. Nashville, Tennessee was home to all donors, who were Caucasian adults. The study's findings and limits: Researchers found naive subsets generally carried larger estimated richness than memory subsets. Clonotypes that were shared across a few donors made up approximately 5.1% of naive CD4 clonotypes.

This chain uses TRBV27 with TRBJ2-7; no clear D gene. The sequencing sample was made of naive CD8+ T cells from PBMCs. The TCR comes from a man between 18 and 29 years old in good health. Some clones in this sample may be carry-over from other donors' samples. The CDR3 region has the DNA TGTGCCAGCGCTCCCTGGGGCTCCTACGAGCAGTACTTC. Encoded protein: CASAPWGSYEQYF.